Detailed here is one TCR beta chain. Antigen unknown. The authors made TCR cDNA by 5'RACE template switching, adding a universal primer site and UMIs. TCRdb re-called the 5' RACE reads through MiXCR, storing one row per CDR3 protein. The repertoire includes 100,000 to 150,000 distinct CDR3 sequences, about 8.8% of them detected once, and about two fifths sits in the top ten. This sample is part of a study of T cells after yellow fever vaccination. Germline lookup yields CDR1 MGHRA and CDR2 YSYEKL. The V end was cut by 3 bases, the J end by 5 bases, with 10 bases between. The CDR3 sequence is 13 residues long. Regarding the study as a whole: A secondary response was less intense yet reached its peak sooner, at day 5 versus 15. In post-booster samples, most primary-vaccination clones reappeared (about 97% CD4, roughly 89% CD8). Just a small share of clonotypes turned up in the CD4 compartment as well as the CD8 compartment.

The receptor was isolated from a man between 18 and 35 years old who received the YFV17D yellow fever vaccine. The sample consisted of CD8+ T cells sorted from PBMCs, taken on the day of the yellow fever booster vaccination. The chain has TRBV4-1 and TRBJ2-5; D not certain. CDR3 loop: CASSQSGAETQYF. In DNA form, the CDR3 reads TGCGCCAGCAGCCAGTCAGGTGCCGAGACCCAGTACTTC.